In terms of frequency, the clone carrying this T cell receptor beta chain is large. The data belong to a study of CD8 T cells in cerebrospinal fluid in Alzheimer's disease. This CDR3 comprises 17 residues. CDR1 is SGHVS, CDR2 FQNEAQ, per germline. Reanalyzing the 10x single-cell sequencing reads, TCRdb keeps one entry per CDR3 protein, without DNA. This sample's clone table lists approximately 1,000 distinct CDR3 sequences. The chain combines TRBV7-8 with TRBJ1-1; TCRdb selects TRBD1, and the lack of DNA leaves this call unchecked. The source of this sequence is a human donor in good health. Sequences were obtained from cerebrospinal fluid. The CDR3 region is CASSSGATGTMNTEAFF.